The 32 T cell receptor beta chains below were found in one sample sequenced in a study of blood T cell repertoires in COVID-19. Sequenced by immunoSEQ multiplex PCR; TCRdb stores in-frame clones only, minus some. The table records around 130,000 clones, around four fifths of them present only once. Sequenced input: peripheral blood. The receptors originated from a human donor in a cohort sampled during active COVID-19.

The V gene is TRBV19, the J gene TRBJ1-2; TRBD1 matches at 8 bases. The CDR3 has 16 residues. Germline V gene data show CDR1 as LNHDA and CDR2 as SQIVND (reference sequence). Losses at the gene ends were 10 bases for V and 1 base for J; bases not matched to a gene: 14. The CDR3 is CATHYGTGSNNYGYTF. In nucleotides, the CDR3 is TGTGCCACCCATTACGGGACAGGATCCAATAACTATGGCTACACCTTC.

The genes are TRBV19 and TRBJ2-1; D uncertain. Germline V gene sequence: CDR1 LNHDA, CDR2 SQIVND (reference sequence). Trimming pared 5 bases from V and 10 bases from J, leaving 9 bases between. This CDR3 spans 11 amino acids. The CDR3 is CASSPTWEQFF. The DNA of the CDR3 is TGTGCCAGTAGTCCGACATGGGAGCAGTTCTTC.

The sample holds one count of this clone. Other DNA sequences within the sample encode an identical CDR3. The chain uses TRBV7-2 and TRBJ2-5, with 9 bases matching TRBD2. From germline, CDR1 is SGHTA and CDR2 FQGNSA. This CDR3 comprises 14 residues. Trimming cost V 5 bases and J 5 bases; bases outside gene matches: 6. The CDR3 region is CASSRLAGRETQYF. DNA of the CDR3: TGTGCCAGCAGCCGTCTAGCGGGGAGGGAGACCCAGTACTTC.

This clone was detected a few times. The chain uses TRBV7-8 and TRBJ2-3; 10 bases are a match to TRBD1. V trimming: 2 bases; J trimming: 2 bases; junction bases outside the gene matches: 10. The CDR3 covers 18 residues. Germline V gene lookup returns CDR1 SGHVS and CDR2 FQNEAQ. The CDR3 protein is CASSLPPGQGYFTDTQYF. The CDR3 coding sequence is TGTGCCAGCAGCTTACCTCCGGGACAGGGGTATTTCACAGATACGCAGTATTTT.

The V call is TRBV2, the J call TRBJ2-3, with D perhaps TRBD2 (6 bases). The CDR3 covers 13 residues. Trimming pared 1 base from V and 14 bases from J, leaving 16 bases between. CDR1 is SNHLY and CDR2 is FYNNEI in the germline V gene. CDR3 DNA sequence: TGTGCCAGCAGTGAAGAGAGGAGGGTGGGAGGGTATTTT. This gives the protein CASSEERRVGGYF.

V and J are TRBV5-8 and TRBJ2-1; D not resolved. Germline V gene lookup returns CDR1 SGHTS and CDR2 YDEGEE. V lost 0 bases to trimming and J lost 0 bases, with 7 bases between them. This CDR3 has 15 residues. Here the CDR3 DNA reads TGTGCCAGCAGCTTGGACCCGAGCTCCTACAATGAGCAGTTCTTC. Translating it yields CASSLDPSSYNEQFF.

This clone was counted a few times. The chain combines TRBV5-6 with TRBJ1-3; TRBD1 is a possible D gene (6 bases). The CDR3 contains 17 residues. Germline V gene data show CDR1 as SGHDT and CDR2 as YYEEEE. V dropped 2 bases and J dropped 0 bases, with 15 bases sitting between them. The CDR3 nucleotides read TGTGCCAGCAGCTTAGGGGGACCAATGGCCTCTGGAAACACCATATATTTT. Amino acids: CASSLGGPMASGNTIYF.

This clone was found once. The chain links TRBV12-2 to TRBJ1-6; the listed D gene, TRBD1, was not tested against the DNA. TRBV12-2 is flagged as a pseudogene. There are 16 residues in the CDR3. CDR3 region: CASRLVQGGPNSPLHF. The CDR3 DNA reads TGTGCAAGTCGCTTAGTACAGGGGGGCCCCAATTCACCCCTCCACTTT.

This clone has only a few counts. This chain uses TRBV10-3 with TRBJ1-6; D is undetermined. Trimming left V 4 bases short and J 5 bases short, with 6 bases between. Germline CDR1 reads ENHRY; CDR2 reads SYGVKD. The CDR3 consists of 13 residues. CDR3 sequence (DNA): TGTGCCATCAGTGCCGGTGATAATTCACCCCTCCACTTT. This codes for CAISAGDNSPLHF.

J is TRBJ2-5 and V is TRBV5-1; TRBD1 aligns across 9 bases. The CDR3 is 14 amino acids. V trimming: 1 base; J trimming: 3 bases; junction bases outside the gene matches: 1. The germline CDR1 and CDR2 sequences are SGHRS and YFSETQ. The CDR3 DNA follows: TGCGCCAGCAGCTTGAGGACAGGGGAAGAGACCCAGTACTTC. Amino acids: CASSLRTGEETQYF.

V and J are TRBV21-1 and TRBJ2-7; no check of the table's D call, TRBD1, against the DNA was made. TRBV21-1 is a known pseudogene. The CDR3 sequence is 17 residues long. CDR3 DNA sequence: TGTGCCAGCAGCCTTCCTCGACAGGACCCGAGCTCCTACGAGCAGTACTTC. This codes for CASSLPRQDPSSYEQYF.

The J gene is TRBJ1-2, the V gene TRBV20-1, with TRBD1 identical over 9 bases. The CDR3 length is 14 residues. Germline CDR1 is DFQATT and CDR2 is SNEGSKA (reference sequence). V lost 3 bases, J lost 2 bases, and 4 bases stayed unmatched. CDR3 in DNA: TGCAGTGCTAGTGGGGACAGGGACAACTATGGCTACACCTTC. Translation gives CSASGDRDNYGYTF.

The CDR3 loop is CASSPLRQGGETQYF. As DNA, the CDR3 is TGTGCCAGCTCACCACTTCGACAGGGTGGAGAGACCCAGTACTTC. This chain connects TRBV18 to TRBJ2-5, with 7 bases aligning to TRBD1. This CDR3 has 15 amino acids. The V gene's germline CDR1 is KGHSH and CDR2 LQKENI. The V gene end was trimmed by 1 base and the J gene end by 4 bases; junction bases not matched to a gene: 6.

The chain recombines TRBV2 with TRBJ1-1, with D possibly matching TRBD1 (5 bases). CDR3 length equals 13 residues. CDR1 and CDR2 from the germline V gene are SNHLY and FYNNEI. V was trimmed by 7 bases and J by 2 bases, leaving 11 bases between them. For the CDR3, the DNA is TGTGCCAGCACTCCGGACACAAACACTGAAGCTTTCTTT. Translated: CASTPDTNTEAFF. Full variable domain (missing parts from reference TRBV2 and TRBJ1-1): EPEVTQTPSHQVTQMGQEVILRCVPISNHLYFYWYRQILGQKVEFLVSFYNNEISEKSEIFDDQFSVERPDGSNFTLKIRSTKLEDSAMYFCASTPDTNTEAFFGQGTRLTVV.

J is TRBJ1-3 and V is TRBV5-4, with D tentatively TRBD1 (6 bases). The CDR3 is 15 amino acids. Germline lookup yields CDR1 SGHNT and CDR2 YYREEE (reference sequence). Trimming took 0 bases from V and 3 from J, leaving 10 bases between them. Written as DNA, the CDR3 is TGTGCCAGCAGCTTGGGTGGGGGCATTGGAAACACCATATATTTT. It codes for CASSLGGGIGNTIYF.

V is TRBV4-2 and J is TRBJ2-7; no firm D call. The CDR3 sequence is 14 residues long. The V and J ends lost 0 bases and 2 bases respectively, with 8 bases between them. CDR1 and CDR2 from the germline V gene are LGHNA and YNFKEQ. CDR3 residues: CASSQEAATYEQYF. In nucleotides, the CDR3 is TGTGCCAGCAGCCAAGAGGCGGCTACCTACGAGCAGTACTTC.

The V call is TRBV7-2, the J call TRBJ2-3; a possible D gene is TRBD1 (5 bases). The CDR3 spans 14 residues. V dropped 3 bases and J dropped 0 bases, with 7 bases sitting between them. Germline CDR1 SGHTA, CDR2 FQGNSA. The CDR3 nucleotides read TGTGCCAGCAGCTTTTACAGGAGCACAGATACGCAGTATTTT. This gives the protein CASSFYRSTDTQYF.

This clone was counted between two and nine times. The rearrangement links TRBV6-5 to TRBJ2-2, with D possibly matching TRBD2 (6 bases). This CDR3 comprises 13 residues. V gave up 9 bases and J gave up 2 bases, with 10 bases separating them. Germline lookup yields CDR1 MNHEY and CDR2 SVGAGI. The CDR3 sequence is CASRRGNTGELFF. CDR3 nucleotide sequence: TGTGCCAGTAGGAGGGGAAACACCGGGGAGCTGTTTTTT.

In its sample, this clone was seen once. The chain carries TRBV6-6 and TRBJ2-7; D is undetermined. Germline V gene lookup returns CDR1 MNHNY and CDR2 SVGAGI (reference sequence). CDR3 size: 14 residues. Between the trimmed V and J ends, which lost 2 bases and 2 bases, there was a span of 10 bases. Here the CDR3 DNA reads TGTGCCAGCAGTTACGGAGTCGGAGCCTACGAGCAGTACTTC. This gives the protein CASSYGVGAYEQYF.

This clone was seen a handful of times. CDR3 nucleotide sequence: TGTGCCAGTAACCCCCCGTATGAACAGGAATGGCCTGAAGCTTTCTTT. Translating it yields CASNPPYEQEWPEAFF. The chain couples TRBV19 to TRBJ1-1, with D possibly TRBD1 on 5 matching bases. Germline CDR1 LNHDA, CDR2 SQIVND (reference sequence). The CDR3 contains 16 residues. Trimming pared 7 bases from V and 6 bases from J, leaving 24 bases between.

The chain couples TRBV10-2 to TRBJ1-4; TRBD1 matches at 7 bases. Germline CDR1 is WSHSY and CDR2 is SAAADI. V was clipped by 3 bases and J by 5 bases; unmatched bases: 3. The CDR3 is made up of 14 amino acids. CDR3 protein: CASSEVGGNEKLFF. CDR3 DNA sequence: TGCGCCAGCAGTGAAGTAGGGGGCAATGAAAAACTGTTTTTT.

The V gene is TRBV5-5, the J gene TRBJ1-2; TRBD1 is a possible D gene (6 bases). The V gene's germline CDR1 is SGHKS and CDR2 YYEKEE (reference sequence). The V end was cut by 4 bases, the J end by 6 bases, with 13 bases between. The CDR3 has 13 amino acids. Written as DNA, the CDR3 is TGTGCCAGCAGCATATGGACAGAGGATGGCTACACCTTC. It yields the protein CASSIWTEDGYTF.

This clone was seen a handful of times. The V and J genes are TRBV9 and TRBJ1-5; TRBD1 matches at 7 bases. This CDR3 region has 14 residues. From germline, CDR1 is SGDLS and CDR2 YYNGEE. Unmatched junction bases numbered 3, after V lost 3 bases and J lost 3 bases. Written as DNA, the CDR3 is TGTGCCAGCAGCGCAGACAGGGTCAATCAGCCCCAGCATTTT. It encodes CASSADRVNQPQHF.

The chain combines TRBV5-1 with TRBJ2-7; TRBD1 might be the D (5 bases). The V end lost 1 base, the J end lost 6 bases, and 17 bases lay between the germline ends. This CDR3 has 15 amino acids. Per the germline V gene, CDR1 is SGHRS and CDR2 is YFSETQ. CDR3 in amino acids: CASSLNGRGSSEQYF. The CDR3, as DNA: TGCGCCAGCAGCTTGAACGGAAGGGGATCAAGCGAGCAGTACTTC.

The chain joins TRBV7-8 to TRBJ2-1, with unresolved D. Trimming shortened V by 5 bases and J by 4 bases, and 12 bases separated the two germline ends. The CDR3 is 14 residues long. Germline lookup yields CDR1 SGHVS and CDR2 FQNEAQ. In DNA form, the CDR3 reads TGTGCCAGCAGCCCAGGCCCTCGATACAATGAGCAGTTCTTC. It codes for CASSPGPRYNEQFF.

This clone has just one count. The CDR3 sequence: CATSAGVTEAFF. The CDR3 DNA reads as TGTGCCACCAGCGCCGGGGTCACTGAAGCTTTCTTT. This rearrangement joins TRBV15 to TRBJ1-1; D is ambiguous. The germline CDR1 and CDR2 sequences are LNHNV and YYDKDF (reference sequence). The germline V and J ends were trimmed by 5 bases and 4 bases, with 8 bases remaining between them. This CDR3 is 12 amino acids long.

This sequence joins TRBV12-3 or TRBV12-4 and TRBJ1-4; the D gene is possibly TRBD1 (5 bases). The CDR3 runs 12 residues. V was trimmed by 4 bases and J by 11 bases, leaving 11 bases between them. The CDR3 loop reads CASSSGGPKLFF. CDR3 nucleotide sequence: TGTGCCAGCAGTTCGGGGGGACCCAAACTGTTTTTT.

The CDR3: CASSYSWRQAGELFF. The DNA of the CDR3 is TGTGCCAGCAGTTACTCGTGGCGACAGGCCGGGGAGCTGTTTTTT. The rearrangement joins TRBV6-5 to TRBJ2-2, with D perhaps TRBD1 (6 bases). The germline CDR1 and CDR2 sequences are MNHEY and SVGAGI. The CDR3 is 15 amino acids. With 0 bases removed from V and 6 bases from J, the gap between germline ends came to 11 bases.

The rearrangement links TRBV5-8 to TRBJ2-7, with TRBD1 matching 9 bases. The CDR3 extends over 16 amino acids. Per the germline V gene, CDR1 is SGHTS and CDR2 is YDEGEE. V was pared by 4 bases and J by 3 bases, with 11 bases of the junction left unmatched. The CDR3 loop is CASSLDTGTGRYEQYF. The DNA for the CDR3 is TGTGCCAGCAGCCTAGATACCGGGACAGGGCGCTACGAGCAGTACTTC.

This chain joins TRBV23-1 and TRBJ1-2; a weak D match, TRBD1 (6 bases). TRBV23-1 is identified as an open reading frame with a role that is uncertain. The CDR3 has 15 residues. The V gene lost 2 bases and the J gene lost 6 bases, with 16 bases spanning the gap. The CDR3 bases are TGCGCCAGCAGTCAACCAGGGGCCGAGGGCCATGGCTACACCTTC. Protein product: CASSQPGAEGHGYTF.

The gene calls are TRBV7-9 and TRBJ2-5, with a possible D match to TRBD2 (5 bases). V was cut by 0 bases and J by 5 bases, with 10 bases left in between. CDR3 length: 14 amino acids. Germline-derived CDR1 and CDR2 are SEHNR and FQNEAQ (reference sequence). The CDR3 here is CASSLAGAAETQYF. The DNA for the CDR3 is TGTGCCAGCAGCTTAGCAGGAGCGGCGGAGACCCAGTACTTC.

This chain joins TRBV18 and TRBJ2-3; the D is unclear. V gave up 3 bases and J gave up 2 bases, with 15 bases separating them. The germline V gene has CDR1 KGHSH and CDR2 LQKENI. The CDR3 is made up of 16 amino acids. In nucleotides, the CDR3 is TGTGCCAGCTCACCGCGTAGCCAGAGATACACAGATACGCAGTATTTT. Translated, it gives CASSPRSQRYTDTQYF.